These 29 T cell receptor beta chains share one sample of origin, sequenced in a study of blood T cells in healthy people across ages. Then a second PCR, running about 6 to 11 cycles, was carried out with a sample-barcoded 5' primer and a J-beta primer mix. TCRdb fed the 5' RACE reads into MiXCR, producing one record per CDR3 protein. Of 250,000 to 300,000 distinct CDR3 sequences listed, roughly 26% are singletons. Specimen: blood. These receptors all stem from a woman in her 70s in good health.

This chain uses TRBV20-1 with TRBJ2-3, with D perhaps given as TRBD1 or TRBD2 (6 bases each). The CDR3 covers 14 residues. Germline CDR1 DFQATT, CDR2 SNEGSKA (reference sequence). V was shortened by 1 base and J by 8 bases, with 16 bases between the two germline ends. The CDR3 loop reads CSARVEGGTGTQYF. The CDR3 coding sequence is TGCAGTGCTAGAGTGGAGGGGGGAACGGGTACGCAGTATTTT.

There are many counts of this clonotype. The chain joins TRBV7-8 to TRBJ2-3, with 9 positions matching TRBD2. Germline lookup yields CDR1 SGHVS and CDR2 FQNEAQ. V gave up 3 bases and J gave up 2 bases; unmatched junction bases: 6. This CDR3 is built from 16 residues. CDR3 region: CASSFRAGGITDTQYF. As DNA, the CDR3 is TGTGCCAGCAGCTTCCGAGCGGGAGGAATCACAGATACGCAGTATTTT.

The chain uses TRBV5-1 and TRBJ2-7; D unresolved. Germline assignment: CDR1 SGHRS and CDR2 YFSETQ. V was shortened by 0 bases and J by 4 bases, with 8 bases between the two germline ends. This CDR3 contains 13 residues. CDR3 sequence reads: CASSLAVSYEQYF. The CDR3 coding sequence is TGCGCCAGCAGCTTGGCCGTCAGTTACGAGCAGTACTTC.

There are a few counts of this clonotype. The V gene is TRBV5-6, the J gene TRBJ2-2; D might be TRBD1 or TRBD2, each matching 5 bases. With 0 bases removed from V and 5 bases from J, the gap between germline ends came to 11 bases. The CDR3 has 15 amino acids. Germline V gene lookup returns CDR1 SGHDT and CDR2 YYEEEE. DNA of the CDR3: TGTGCCAGCAGCTTGGATCCGGGGCGAACCGGGGAGCTGTTTTTT. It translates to CASSLDPGRTGELFF. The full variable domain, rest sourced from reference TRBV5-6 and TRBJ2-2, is DAGVTQSPTHLIKTRGQQVTLRCSPKSGHDTVSWYQQALGQGPQFIFQYYEEEERQRGNFPDRFSGHQFPNYSSELNVNALLLGDSALYLCASSLDPGRTGELFFGEGSRLTVL.

The DNA of the CDR3 is TGTGCCAGCAGCGTCCGGGCCCCCTACGAGCAGTACTTC. Translating it yields CASSVRAPYEQYF. The chain employs TRBV7-8 and TRBJ2-7; D is unclear. Per germline, CDR1 SGHVS and CDR2 FQNEAQ. Trimming pared 5 bases from V and 2 bases from J, leaving 10 bases between. This CDR3 is 13 amino acids long.

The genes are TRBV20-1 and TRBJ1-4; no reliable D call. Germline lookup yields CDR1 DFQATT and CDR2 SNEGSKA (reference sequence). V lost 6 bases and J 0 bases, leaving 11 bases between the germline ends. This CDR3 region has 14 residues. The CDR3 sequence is CSAYTAATNEKLFF. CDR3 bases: TGCAGTGCGTACACAGCGGCAACTAATGAAAAACTGTTTTTT.

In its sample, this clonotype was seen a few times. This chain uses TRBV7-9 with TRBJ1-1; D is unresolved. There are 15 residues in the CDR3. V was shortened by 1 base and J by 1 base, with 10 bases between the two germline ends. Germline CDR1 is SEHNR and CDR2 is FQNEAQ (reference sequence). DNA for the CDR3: TGTGCCAGCAGCTTAGTTCTGGACGGGAACACTGAAGCTTTCTTT. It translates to CASSLVLDGNTEAFF.

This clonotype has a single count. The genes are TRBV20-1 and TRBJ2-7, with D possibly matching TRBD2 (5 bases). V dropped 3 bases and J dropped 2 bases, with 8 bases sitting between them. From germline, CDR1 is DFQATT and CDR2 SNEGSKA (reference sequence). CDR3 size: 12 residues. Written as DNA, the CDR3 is TGCAGTGCTAGTGAGGGTACCTACGAGCAGTACTTC. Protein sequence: CSASEGTYEQYF.

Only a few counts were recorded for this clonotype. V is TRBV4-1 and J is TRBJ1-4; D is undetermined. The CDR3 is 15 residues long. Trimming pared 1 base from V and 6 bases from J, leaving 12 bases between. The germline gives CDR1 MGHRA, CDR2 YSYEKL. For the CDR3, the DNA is TGCGCCAGCAGCCAAGTCGGACGTGACGATGAAAAACTGTTTTTT. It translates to CASSQVGRDDEKLFF.

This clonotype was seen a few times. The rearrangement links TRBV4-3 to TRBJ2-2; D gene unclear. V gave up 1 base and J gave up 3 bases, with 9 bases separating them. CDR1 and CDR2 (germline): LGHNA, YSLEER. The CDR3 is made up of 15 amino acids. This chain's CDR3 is CASSQGALYTGELFF. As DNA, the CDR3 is TGCGCCAGCAGCCAAGGGGCGCTTTACACCGGGGAGCTGTTTTTT.

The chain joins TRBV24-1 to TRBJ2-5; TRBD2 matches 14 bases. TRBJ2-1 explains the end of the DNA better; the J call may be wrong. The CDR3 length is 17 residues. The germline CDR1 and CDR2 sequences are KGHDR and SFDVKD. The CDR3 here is CATSDYRTSGRLNEQFF. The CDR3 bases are TGTGCCACCAGTGATTACCGGACTAGCGGGAGGCTCAATGAGCAGTTCTTC.

CDR3 DNA: TGCGCCAGCAGCTTAATCAGGGGCTCCTACGAGCAGTACTTC. It is translated as CASSLIRGSYEQYF. This sequence joins TRBV5-1 and TRBJ2-5; tentatively, D is TRBD1 (6 bases). The DNA end is more similar to TRBJ2-7, so the J call may be wrong. The CDR3 runs 14 residues. Germline V gene data show CDR1 as SGHRS and CDR2 as YFSETQ.

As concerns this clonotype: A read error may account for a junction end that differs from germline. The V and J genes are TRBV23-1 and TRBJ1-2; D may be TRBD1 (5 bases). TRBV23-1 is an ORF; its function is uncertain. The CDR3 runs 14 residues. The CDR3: CASSQSGRDYDYTF. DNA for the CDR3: TGCGCCAGCAGTCAATCGGGCAGGGACTATGACTACACCTTC.

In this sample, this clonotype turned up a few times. CDR3 in amino acids: CASRHGAGGPKNIQYF. The CDR3 nucleotides are TGTGCCAGCAGGCACGGGGCGGGAGGGCCGAAAAACATTCAGTACTTC. The chain joins TRBV28 to TRBJ2-4, with 9 bases identical to TRBD2. Germline lookup yields CDR1 MDHEN and CDR2 SYDVKM. V shed 6 bases, J shed 4 bases, and the junction held 10 bases outside the gene matches. CDR3 size: 16 residues.

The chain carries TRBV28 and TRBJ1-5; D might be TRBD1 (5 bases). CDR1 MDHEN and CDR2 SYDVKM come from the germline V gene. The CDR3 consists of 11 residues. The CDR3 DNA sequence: TGTGCGGTGGGGGTACGTCAGCCCCAGCATTTT. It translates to CAVGVRQPQHF.

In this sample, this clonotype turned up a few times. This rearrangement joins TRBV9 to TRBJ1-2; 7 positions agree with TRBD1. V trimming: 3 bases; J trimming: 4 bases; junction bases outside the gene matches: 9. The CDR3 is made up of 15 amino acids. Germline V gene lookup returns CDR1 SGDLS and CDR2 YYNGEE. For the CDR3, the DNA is TGTGCCAGCAGCGCTTACCCAGGGGGGAGCTATGGCTACACCTTC. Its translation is CASSAYPGGSYGYTF.

The CDR3 reads CASAGQAQETQYF. The CDR3 region has the DNA TGTGCCAGCGCGGGACAGGCACAAGAGACCCAGTACTTC. This chain joins TRBV21-1 and TRBJ2-5; TRBD1, the table's D call, lacks a check against the DNA. TRBV21-1 is a documented pseudogene. The length of the CDR3 is 13 residues.

CDR3 bases: TGCAGTGCTAGAATTACAGAGTATCGCTACACCTTC. Its protein is CSARITEYRYTF. The V gene is TRBV20-1, the J gene TRBJ1-2; unclear D gene. The germline CDR1 and CDR2 sequences are DFQATT and SNEGSKA (reference sequence). CDR3 size: 12 residues. Between the trimmed V and J ends, which lost 2 bases and 9 bases, there was a span of 13 bases.

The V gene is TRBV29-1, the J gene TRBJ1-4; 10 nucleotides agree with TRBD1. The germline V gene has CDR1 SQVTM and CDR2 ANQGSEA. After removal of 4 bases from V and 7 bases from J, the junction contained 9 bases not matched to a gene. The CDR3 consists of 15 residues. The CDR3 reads CSVGDRGRGGEKLFF. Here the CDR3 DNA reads TGCAGCGTTGGGGACAGGGGTCGAGGGGGTGAAAAACTGTTTTTT.

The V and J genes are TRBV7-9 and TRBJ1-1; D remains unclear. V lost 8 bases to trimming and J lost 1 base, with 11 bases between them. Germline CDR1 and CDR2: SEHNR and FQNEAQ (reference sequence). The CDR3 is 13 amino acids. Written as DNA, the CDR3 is TGTGCCAGCCGGGCGGGATCGAACACTGAAGCTTTCTTT. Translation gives CASRAGSNTEAFF. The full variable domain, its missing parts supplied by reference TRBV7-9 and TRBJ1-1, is DTGVSQNPRHKITKRGQNVTFRCDPISEHNRLYWYRQTLGQGPEFLTYFQNEAQLEKSRLLSDRFSAERPKGSFSTLEIQRTEQGDSAMYLCASRAGSNTEAFFGQGTRLTVV.

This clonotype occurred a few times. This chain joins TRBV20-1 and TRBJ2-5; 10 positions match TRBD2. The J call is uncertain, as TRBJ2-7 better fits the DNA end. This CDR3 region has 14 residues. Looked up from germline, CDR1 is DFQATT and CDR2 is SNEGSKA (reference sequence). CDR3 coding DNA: TGCAGTGCTTATCTAGCGGGAGAATTCAACGAGCAGTACTTC. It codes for CSAYLAGEFNEQYF.

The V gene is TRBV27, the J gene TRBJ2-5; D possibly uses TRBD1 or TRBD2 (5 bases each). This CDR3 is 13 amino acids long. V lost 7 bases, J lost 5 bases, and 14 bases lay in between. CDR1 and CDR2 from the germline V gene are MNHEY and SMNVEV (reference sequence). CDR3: CASISPGLETQYF. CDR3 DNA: TGTGCCAGCATTTCGCCGGGGCTGGAGACCCAGTACTTC.

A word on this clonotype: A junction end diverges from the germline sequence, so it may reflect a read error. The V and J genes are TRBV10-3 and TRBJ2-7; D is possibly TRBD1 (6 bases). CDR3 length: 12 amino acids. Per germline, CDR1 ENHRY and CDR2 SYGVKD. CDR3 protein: CAISESGTLFAF. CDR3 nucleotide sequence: TGTGCTATCAGTGAGTCGGGGACACTGTTTGCTTTC.

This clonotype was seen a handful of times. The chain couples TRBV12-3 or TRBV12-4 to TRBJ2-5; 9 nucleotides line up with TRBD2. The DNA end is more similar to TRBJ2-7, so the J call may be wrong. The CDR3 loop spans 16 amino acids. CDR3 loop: CATGSAGGFSRYEQYF. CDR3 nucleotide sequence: TGTGCCACCGGGTCGGCGGGAGGGTTTTCTAGGTACGAGCAGTACTTC.

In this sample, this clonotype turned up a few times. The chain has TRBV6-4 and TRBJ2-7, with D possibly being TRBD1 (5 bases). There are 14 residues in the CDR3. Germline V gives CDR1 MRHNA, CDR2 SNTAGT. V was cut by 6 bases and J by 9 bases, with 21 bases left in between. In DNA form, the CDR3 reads TGTGCCAGCAGCCCCTCGGCTCCGGCAAGGGGGCAGTACTTC. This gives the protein CASSPSAPARGQYF.

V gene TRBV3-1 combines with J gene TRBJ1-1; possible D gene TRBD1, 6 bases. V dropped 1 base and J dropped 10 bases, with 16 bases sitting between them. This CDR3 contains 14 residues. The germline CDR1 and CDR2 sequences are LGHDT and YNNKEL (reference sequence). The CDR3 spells CASSQGVGGGGAFF. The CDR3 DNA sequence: TGTGCCAGCAGCCAAGGGGTTGGGGGCGGGGGAGCTTTCTTT.

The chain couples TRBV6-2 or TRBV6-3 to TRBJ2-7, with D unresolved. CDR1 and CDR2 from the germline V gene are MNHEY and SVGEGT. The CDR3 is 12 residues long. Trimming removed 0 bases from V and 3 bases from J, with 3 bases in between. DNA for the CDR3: TGTGCCAGCAGTTACTCATACTACGAGCAGTACTTC. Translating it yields CASSYSYYEQYF.

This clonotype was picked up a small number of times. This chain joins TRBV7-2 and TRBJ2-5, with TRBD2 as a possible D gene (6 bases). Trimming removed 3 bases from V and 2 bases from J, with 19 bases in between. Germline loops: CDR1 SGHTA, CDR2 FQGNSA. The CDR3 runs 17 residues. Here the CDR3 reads CASSFGRISPKQETQYF. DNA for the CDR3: TGTGCCAGCAGCTTTGGGAGGATAAGCCCAAAACAAGAGACCCAGTACTTC. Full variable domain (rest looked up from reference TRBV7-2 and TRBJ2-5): GAGVSQSPSNKVTEKGKDVELRCDPISGHTALYWYRQSLGQGLEFLIYFQGNSAPDKSGLPSDRFSAERTGGSVSTLTIQRTQQEDSAVYLCASSFGRISPKQETQYFGPGTRLLVL.

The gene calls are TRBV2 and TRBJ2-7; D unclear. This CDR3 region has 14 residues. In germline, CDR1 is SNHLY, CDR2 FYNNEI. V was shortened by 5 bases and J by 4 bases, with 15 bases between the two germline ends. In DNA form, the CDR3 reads TGTGCCAGCAGTCGTTCGGGCCTTATTTACGAGCAGTACTTC. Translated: CASSRSGLIYEQYF.